This entry lists 8 T cell receptor beta chains sequenced from one sample in a study of blood T cells in healthy people across ages. A second PCR, run for roughly 7 to 12 cycles, used a sample-barcoded 5' primer plus a J-beta primer mix. TCRdb redid the calling of the 5' RACE reads with MiXCR, one entry per CDR3 protein. The sample holds roughly 930,000 distinct CDR3 sequences, about 44% seen once. Sequenced sample: blood. Receptor source: a man aged 30 to 39 in good health.

This chain links TRBV29-1 with TRBJ2-7; the match to TRBD2 covers 7 bases. Germline V gene lookup returns CDR1 SQVTM and CDR2 ANQGSEA. After removal of 3 bases from V and 2 bases from J, the junction contained 7 bases not matched to a gene. The CDR3 sequence is 14 residues long. CDR3 coding DNA: TGCAGCGTTGATAAGGCGGGAGCGACCTACGAGCAGTACTTC. It codes for CSVDKAGATYEQYF.

V gene TRBV20-1 combines with J gene TRBJ1-2; D might be TRBD1 (5 bases). Deletions cut 0 bases from V and 7 bases from J, with 15 bases between. Looked up from germline, CDR1 is DFQATT and CDR2 is SNEGSKA (reference sequence). This CDR3 contains 14 residues. The CDR3 reads CSARERGSVGGYTF. DNA of the CDR3: TGCAGTGCTAGAGAAAGGGGATCCGTGGGTGGCTACACCTTC.

The chain employs TRBV10-3 and TRBJ1-1, with 7 nucleotides matching TRBD1. The CDR3 has 11 amino acids. Unmatched junction bases numbered 3, after V lost 6 bases and J lost 8 bases. The germline V gene encodes CDR1 ENHRY and CDR2 SYGVKD. This CDR3 reads CAIRTGSEAFF. CDR3 sequence (DNA): TGTGCCATCAGGACAGGGTCCGAAGCTTTCTTT.

In regard to this clonotype: Germline and junction disagree at one end, which may indicate a read error. V gene TRBV6-1 combines with J gene TRBJ1-2; D is unclear. The CDR3 is made up of 13 amino acids. Germline V gene data show CDR1 as MNHNS and CDR2 as SASEGT. The CDR3 coding sequence is TGTGCCAGCAGTGAAGACCGGGCTGGTGGCTACACCTTT. Amino acids: CASSEDRAGGYTF.

V usage is TRBV9 and J usage is TRBJ2-3; D possibly matches TRBD1 or TRBD2 (5 bases each). V shed 2 bases and J shed 4 bases, with 14 bases lying between them. The CDR3 extends over 15 amino acids. Looked up from germline, CDR1 is SGDLS and CDR2 is YYNGEE. The CDR3 region has the DNA TGTGCCAGCAGCGTCGGGACGGTTGCCCCAGATACGCAGTATTTT. Encoded protein: CASSVGTVAPDTQYF.

V gene TRBV29-1 combines with J gene TRBJ1-1, with D maybe TRBD1 (5 bases). This CDR3 contains 12 residues. Trimming took 4 bases from V and 4 from J, leaving 10 bases between them. CDR1 is SQVTM, CDR2 ANQGSEA, per germline. The CDR3 spells CSVGQGITEAFF. The CDR3 bases are TGCAGCGTTGGGCAGGGAATCACTGAAGCTTTCTTT.

The chain has TRBV27 and TRBJ2-1, with D possibly being TRBD2 (6 bases). The CDR3 extends over 14 amino acids. Deletions cut 8 bases from V and 7 bases from J, with 18 bases between. Germline CDR1 reads MNHEY; CDR2 reads SMNVEV (reference sequence). CDR3: CASGSGLSLNEQFF. CDR3 coding DNA: TGTGCCAGCGGATCGGGACTCTCTCTAAATGAGCAGTTCTTC.

This chain connects TRBV20-1 to TRBJ2-1, with 16 bases identical to TRBD2. The CDR3 has 18 residues. V shed 3 bases, J shed 2 bases, and the junction held 7 bases outside the gene matches. In germline, CDR1 is DFQATT, CDR2 SNEGSKA (reference sequence). The CDR3 DNA reads as TGCAGTGCTAGTGGGGGACTAGCGGGGGGGAGAGCCTACAATGAGCAGTTCTTC. Encoded protein: CSASGGLAGGRAYNEQFF.